The present TCR beta chain was sequenced within a study of PD-L1 blockade in urothelial cancer. Study in general: Patients had undergone 0 to 3 prior chemotherapy regimens. It was at 3 weeks (second dose) and 6 weeks after treatment start that blood was analyzed.

As to this clone: The antigen remains unidentified.

General study findings and limits: Patients with durable benefit had greater blood expansion of tumor-associated TCR clones 3 weeks into treatment.

The authors spiked synthetic TCR analog templates into each PCR. The data were produced by immunoSEQ multiplex PCR, yet TCRdb's version contains in-frame clones alone and is incomplete. There are roughly 46,000 clones in the sample; approximately 86% occur only once, and around 1.9% lies in the top ten. CDR1 is SEHNR, CDR2 FQNEAQ, per germline (reference sequence). With V trimmed by 3 bases and J by 8 bases, 4 bases remained unmatched. The CDR3 is 14 amino acids. As for time point: peripheral blood 6 weeks after treatment start. This clonotype originated in a man aged 50 to 59 with urothelial cancer. This specimen consisted of PBMCs, obtained around atezolizumab (anti-PD-L1) treatment. This chain links TRBV7-9 with TRBJ1-2; 12 bases are shared with TRBD1. The DNA for the CDR3 is TGTGCCAGCAGCTTGGGACAGGGGGCGGAAGGCTACACCTTC. Its translation: CASSLGQGAEGYTF.